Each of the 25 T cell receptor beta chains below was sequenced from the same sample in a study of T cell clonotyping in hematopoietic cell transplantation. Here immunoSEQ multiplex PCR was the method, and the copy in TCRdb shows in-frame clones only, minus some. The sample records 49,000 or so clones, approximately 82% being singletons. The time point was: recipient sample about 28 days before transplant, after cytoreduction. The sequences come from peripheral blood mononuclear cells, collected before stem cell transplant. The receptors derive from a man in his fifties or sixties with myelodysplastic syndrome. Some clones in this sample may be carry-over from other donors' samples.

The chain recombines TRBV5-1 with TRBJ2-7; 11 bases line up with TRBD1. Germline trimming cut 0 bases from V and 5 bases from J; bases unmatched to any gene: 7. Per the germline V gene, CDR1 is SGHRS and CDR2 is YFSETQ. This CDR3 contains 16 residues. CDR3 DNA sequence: TGCGCCAGCAGCTTGGATGGACAGGGGGCGCTGAACGAGCAGTACTTC. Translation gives CASSLDGQGALNEQYF.

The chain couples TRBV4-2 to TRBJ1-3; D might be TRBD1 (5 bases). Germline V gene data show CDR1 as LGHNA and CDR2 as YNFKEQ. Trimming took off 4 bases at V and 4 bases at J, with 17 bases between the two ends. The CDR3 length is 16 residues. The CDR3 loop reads CASSPFDRGGGNTIYF. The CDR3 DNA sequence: TGTGCCAGCAGCCCCTTTGACCGGGGGGGAGGAAACACCATATATTTT.

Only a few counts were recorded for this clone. CDR3 in amino acids: CASSTPAQGQGMGYTF. The CDR3 bases are TGTGCCAGTAGTACACCCGCCCAGGGACAGGGGATGGGCTACACCTTC. The V and J genes are TRBV19 and TRBJ1-2, with 10 nucleotides matching TRBD1. CDR1 is LNHDA, CDR2 SQIVND, per germline (reference sequence). This CDR3 contains 16 residues. V gave up 4 bases and J gave up 8 bases; unmatched junction bases: 13.

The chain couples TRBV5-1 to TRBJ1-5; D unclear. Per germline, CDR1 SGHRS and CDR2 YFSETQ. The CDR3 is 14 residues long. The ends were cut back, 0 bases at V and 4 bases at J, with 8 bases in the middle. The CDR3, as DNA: TGCGCCAGCAGCTTGGAAGGGATGAATCAGCCCCAGCATTTT. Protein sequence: CASSLEGMNQPQHF. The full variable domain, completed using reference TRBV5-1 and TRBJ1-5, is KAGVTQTPRYLIKTRGQQVTLSCSPISGHRSVSWYQQTPGQGLQFLFEYFSETQRNKGNFPGRFSGRQFSNSRSEMNVSTLELGDSALYLCASSLEGMNQPQHFGDGTRLSIL.

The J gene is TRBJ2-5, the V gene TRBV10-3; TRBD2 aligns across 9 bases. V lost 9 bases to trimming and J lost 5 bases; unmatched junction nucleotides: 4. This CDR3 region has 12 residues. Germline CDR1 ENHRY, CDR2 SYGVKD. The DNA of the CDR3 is TGTGCCATTGGCGGGGGGGCCGAGACCCAGTACTTC. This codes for CAIGGGAETQYF.

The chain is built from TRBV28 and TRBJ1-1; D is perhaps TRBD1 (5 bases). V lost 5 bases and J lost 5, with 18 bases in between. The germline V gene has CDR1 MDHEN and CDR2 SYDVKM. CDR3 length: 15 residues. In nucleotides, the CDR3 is TGTGCCAGCAGTCTGGGCATCGGGGGTGAGACTGAAGCTTTCTTT. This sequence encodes CASSLGIGGETEAFF.

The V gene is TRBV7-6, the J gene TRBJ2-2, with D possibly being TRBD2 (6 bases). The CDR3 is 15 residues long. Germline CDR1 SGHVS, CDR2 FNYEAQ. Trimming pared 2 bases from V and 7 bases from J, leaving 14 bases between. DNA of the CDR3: TGTGCCAGCAGCTTATTGGCTAGCGAAGGCGGGGAGCTGTTTTTT. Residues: CASSLLASEGGELFF.

In DNA form, the CDR3 reads TGTGCCAGCAGCACTAAAGAGGGGTGGTCCTACGAGCAGTACTTC. This gives the protein CASSTKEGWSYEQYF. The rearrangement uses TRBV7-8 and TRBJ2-7, with D perhaps TRBD1 or TRBD2 (5 bases each). V lost 5 bases, J lost 1 base, and 15 bases lay in between. The CDR3 consists of 15 residues. Germline values: CDR1 SGHVS, CDR2 FQNEAQ. Combining the CDR3 with reference TRBV7-8 and TRBJ2-7 gives the whole variable domain GAGVSQSPRYKVAKRGQDVALRCDPISGHVSLFWYQQALGQGPEFLTYFQNEAQLDKSGLPSDRFFAERPEGSVSTLKIQRTQQEDSAVYLCASSTKEGWSYEQYFGPGTRLTVT.

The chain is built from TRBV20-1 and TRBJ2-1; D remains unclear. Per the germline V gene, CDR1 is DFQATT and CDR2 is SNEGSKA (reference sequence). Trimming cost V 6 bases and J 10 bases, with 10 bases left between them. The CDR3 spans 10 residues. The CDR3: CSAFRLEQFF. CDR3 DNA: TGCAGTGCATTCCGGCTGGAGCAGTTCTTC.

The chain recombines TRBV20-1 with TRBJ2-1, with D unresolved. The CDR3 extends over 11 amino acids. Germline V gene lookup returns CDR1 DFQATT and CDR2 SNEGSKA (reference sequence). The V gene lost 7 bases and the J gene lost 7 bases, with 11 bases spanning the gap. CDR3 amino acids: CSGLSVNEQFF. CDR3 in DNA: TGCAGTGGCCTTTCGGTTAATGAGCAGTTCTTC.

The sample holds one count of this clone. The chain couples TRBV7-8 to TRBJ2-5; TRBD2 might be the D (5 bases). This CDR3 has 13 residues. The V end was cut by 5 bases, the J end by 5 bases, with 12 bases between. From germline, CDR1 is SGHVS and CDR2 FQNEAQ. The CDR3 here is CASSAGERETQYF. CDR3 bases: TGTGCCAGCAGCGCCGGGGAGCGGGAGACCCAGTACTTC.

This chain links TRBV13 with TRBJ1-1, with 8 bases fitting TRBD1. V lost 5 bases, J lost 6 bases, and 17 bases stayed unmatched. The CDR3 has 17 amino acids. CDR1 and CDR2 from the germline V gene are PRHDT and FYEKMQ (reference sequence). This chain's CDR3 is CASSTQDRTGRTPEAFF. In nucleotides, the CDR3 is TGTGCCAGCAGCACACAAGACCGGACAGGGAGGACCCCTGAAGCTTTCTTT.

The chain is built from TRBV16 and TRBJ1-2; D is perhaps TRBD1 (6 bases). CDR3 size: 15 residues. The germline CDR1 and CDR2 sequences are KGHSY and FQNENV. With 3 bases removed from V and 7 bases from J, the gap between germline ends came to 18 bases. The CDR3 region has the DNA TGTGCCAGCAGCCAGCACAGAGGGGGGCTATCTGGCTACACCTTC. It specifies CASSQHRGGLSGYTF. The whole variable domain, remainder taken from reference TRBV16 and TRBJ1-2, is GEEVAQTPKHLVRGEGQKAKLYCAPIKGHSYVFWYQQVLKNEFKFLISFQNENVFDETGMPKERFSAKCLPNSPCSLEIQATKLEDSAVYFCASSQHRGGLSGYTFGSGTRLTVV.

DNA of the CDR3: TGTGCCAGCAGCACCCCGATCTCCAGGGCAAACTATGGCTACACCTTC. Translating it yields CASSTPISRANYGYTF. V usage is TRBV5-8 and J usage is TRBJ1-2; weak D call: TRBD1 (5 bases). The CDR3 extends over 16 amino acids. V was clipped by 4 bases and J by 2 bases, with 18 bases between them. Germline-derived CDR1 and CDR2 are SGHTS and YDEGEE.

CDR3 sequence: CASSKGLDTGELFF. CDR3 nucleotides: TGTGCCAGCAGCAAGGGACTAGACACCGGGGAGCTGTTTTTT. The rearrangement uses TRBV7-2 and TRBJ2-2; 8 nucleotides match TRBD2. Unmatched junction bases numbered 2, after V lost 5 bases and J lost 3 bases. Germline lookup yields CDR1 SGHTA and CDR2 FQGNSA. This CDR3 comprises 14 residues.

For the CDR3, the DNA is TGTGCCAGCACTACCTTCCGGGGCTCTGGAAACACCATATATTTT. It yields the protein CASTTFRGSGNTIYF. The rearrangement joins TRBV18 to TRBJ1-3; no clear D. In germline, CDR1 is KGHSH, CDR2 LQKENI. This CDR3 contains 15 residues. With 8 bases removed from V and 0 bases from J, the gap between germline ends came to 14 bases.

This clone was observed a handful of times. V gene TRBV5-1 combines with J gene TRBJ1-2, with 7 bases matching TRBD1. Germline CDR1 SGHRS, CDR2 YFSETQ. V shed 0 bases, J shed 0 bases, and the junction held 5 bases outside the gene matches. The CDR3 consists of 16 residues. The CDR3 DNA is TGCGCCAGCAGCTTGGAGGGGGCGCAGTCTAACTATGGCTACACCTTC. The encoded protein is CASSLEGAQSNYGYTF.

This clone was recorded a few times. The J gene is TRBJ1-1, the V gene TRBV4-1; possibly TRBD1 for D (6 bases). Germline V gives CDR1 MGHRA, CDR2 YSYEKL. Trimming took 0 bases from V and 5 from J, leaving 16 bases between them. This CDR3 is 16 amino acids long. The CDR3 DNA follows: TGCGCCAGCAGCCAAGATTGGGGTATGGGGGCGACTGAAGCTTTCTTT. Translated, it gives CASSQDWGMGATEAFF.

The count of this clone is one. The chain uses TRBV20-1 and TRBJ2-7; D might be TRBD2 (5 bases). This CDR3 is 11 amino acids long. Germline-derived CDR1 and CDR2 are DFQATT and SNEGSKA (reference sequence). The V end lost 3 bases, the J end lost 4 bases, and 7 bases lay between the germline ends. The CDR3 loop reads CSARREYEQYF. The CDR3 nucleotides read TGCAGTGCTAGGAGGGAGTACGAGCAGTACTTC.

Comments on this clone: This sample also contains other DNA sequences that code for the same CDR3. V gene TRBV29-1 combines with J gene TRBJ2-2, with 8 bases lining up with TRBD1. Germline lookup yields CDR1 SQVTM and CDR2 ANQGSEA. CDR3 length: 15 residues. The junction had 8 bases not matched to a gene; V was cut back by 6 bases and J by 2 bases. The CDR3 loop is CSVRTGGLNTGELFF. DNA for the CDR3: TGCAGCGTCAGAACAGGGGGATTAAACACCGGGGAGCTGTTTTTT.

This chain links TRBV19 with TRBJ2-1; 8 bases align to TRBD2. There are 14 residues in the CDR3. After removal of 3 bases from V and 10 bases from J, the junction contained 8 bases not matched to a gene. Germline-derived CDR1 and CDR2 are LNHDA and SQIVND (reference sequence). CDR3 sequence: CASSIQAGGTEQFF. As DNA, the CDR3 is TGTGCCAGTAGTATTCAGGCGGGGGGCACGGAGCAGTTCTTC.

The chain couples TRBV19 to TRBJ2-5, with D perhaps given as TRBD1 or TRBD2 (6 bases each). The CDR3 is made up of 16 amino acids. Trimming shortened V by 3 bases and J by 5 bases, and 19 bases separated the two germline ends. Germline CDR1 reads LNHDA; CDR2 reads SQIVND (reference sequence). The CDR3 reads CASSMDGGSLFETQYF. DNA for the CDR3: TGTGCCAGTAGTATGGACGGGGGCTCTCTGTTCGAGACCCAGTACTTC.

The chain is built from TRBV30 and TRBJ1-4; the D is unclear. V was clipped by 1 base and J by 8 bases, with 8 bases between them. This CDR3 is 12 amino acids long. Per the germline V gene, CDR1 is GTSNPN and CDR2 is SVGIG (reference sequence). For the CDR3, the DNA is TGTGCCTGGAGTGCTGCGGTAGAAAAACTGTTTTTT. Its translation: CAWSAAVEKLFF.

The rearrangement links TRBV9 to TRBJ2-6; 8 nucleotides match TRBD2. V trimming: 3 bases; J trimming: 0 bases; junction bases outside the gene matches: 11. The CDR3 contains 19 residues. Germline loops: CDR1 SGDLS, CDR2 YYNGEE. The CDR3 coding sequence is TGTGCCAGCAGCGATCCCCGGCGGGGGGACTCCTCTGGGGCCAACGTCCTGACTTTC. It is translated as CASSDPRRGDSSGANVLTF. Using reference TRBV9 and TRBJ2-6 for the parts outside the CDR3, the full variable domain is DSGVTQTPKHLITATGQRVTLRCSPRSGDLSVYWYQQSLDQGLQFLIQYYNGEERAKGNILERFSAQQFPDLHSELNLSSLELGDSALYFCASSDPRRGDSSGANVLTFGAGSRLTVL.

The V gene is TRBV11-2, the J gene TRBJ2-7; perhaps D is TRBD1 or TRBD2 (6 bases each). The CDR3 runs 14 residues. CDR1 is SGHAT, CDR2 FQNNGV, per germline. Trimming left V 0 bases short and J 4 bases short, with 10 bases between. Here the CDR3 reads CASSLDGGQYEQYF. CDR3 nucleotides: TGTGCCAGCAGCTTAGATGGGGGGCAATACGAGCAGTACTTC.